These 3 T cell receptor beta chains were sequenced from one sample in a study of metastatic and nonmetastatic thyroid tumors. TCRdb re-called clones via MiXCR from the PCR reads. This sample has approximately 25,000 clones, with 10% to 15% found just once. Nobody among the patients had been given any treatment before thyroid surgery. Material: blood. All receptors derive from a female donor with papillary thyroid cancer or a benign thyroid nodule (not recorded which). Some clones in this sample may be carry-over from other donors' samples.

This clone has a count of ten or more. The J gene is TRBJ2-3, the V gene TRBV6-1, with D hard to call. CDR3 length equals 16 residues. Germline lookup yields CDR1 MNHNS and CDR2 SASEGT. V lost 1 base and J lost 2, with 13 bases in between. In DNA form, the CDR3 reads TGTGCCAGCAGTGAAGAGATCGGCGGATTCACAGATACGCAGTATTTT. As protein: CASSEEIGGFTDTQYF.

The gene calls are TRBV14 and TRBJ2-3; 7 nucleotides agree with TRBD1. Germline CDR1 is SGHDN and CDR2 is FVKESK. The junction had 11 bases not matched to a gene; V was cut back by 0 bases and J by 2 bases. The CDR3 is made up of 18 amino acids. The CDR3 nucleotides read TGTGCCAGCAGCCAAGAATCCCGAGGACAGGTTAACACAGATACGCAGTATTTT. It specifies CASSQESRGQVNTDTQYF.

V gene TRBV30 combines with J gene TRBJ2-6; D gene unclear. This CDR3 is built from 13 residues. The germline V gene encodes CDR1 GTSNPN and CDR2 SVGIG (reference sequence). Trimming stripped 2 bases from V and 2 bases from J, with 4 bases between. The CDR3 bases are TGTGCCTGGAGTCCGGCTGGGGCCAACGTCCTGACTTTC. Amino acids: CAWSPAGANVLTF.